This TCR beta chain was sequenced during a study of cytomegalovirus exposure and HLA in healthy donors. Background on the study: Earlier, about 179 million T cells were analyzed, and 117 million unique TCR beta sequences were found among them.

The CDR3 extends over 13 amino acids. Between the trimmed V and J ends, which lost 2 bases and 4 bases, there was a span of 7 bases. CDR1 is SGHRS and CDR2 is YFSETQ in the germline V gene. Points from the study as a whole: It was 164 TCR beta chains that were listed as cytomegalovirus-associated.

Use of 60 Vbeta and 13 Jbeta primers characterized the PCR. Data came from immunoSEQ multiplex PCR; TCRdb stores just in-frame clones and leaves some out. The repertoire has over 150,000 clones, around 83% of them found once; the top ten carry 1.5% to 2%. This clone was counted between two and nine times. The antigen is not known. Sequencing was performed on PBMCs. This chain joins TRBV5-1 and TRBJ2-1; D unclear. The TCR originated in a man aged 50 to 59 in good health and CMV-seronegative. The CDR3 coding sequence is TGCGCCAGCAGCTTAACAGTATACAATGAGCAGTTCTTC. Encoded protein: CASSLTVYNEQFF.